This T cell receptor beta chain was sequenced during a study of shared clonotypes between healthy human individuals. Study outcomes and limitations: Despite large depth, rarefaction showed incomplete sorted-subset sequencing.

J gave up 2 bases and V 5 bases, and 16 bases lay outside the gene matches. Germline CDR1 SGHVS, CDR2 FNYEAQ. This CDR3 spans 19 amino acids. Remarks on this clone: Antigen unknown.

The naive CD8 fraction comprised CD45RO-negative cells positively selected for CCR7 and excluded terminally differentiated effector memory CD45RA+ cells. The table came from immunoSEQ multiplex PCR; TCRdb's copy has only in-frame clones and leaves some out. The sample consists of roughly 850,000 clones, about 97% of them appearing once. The receptor's source is a young man in good health. Sequences were obtained from naive CD8+ T cells sorted from blood. J is TRBJ2-1 and V is TRBV7-6; TRBD2 agrees at 9 bases. CDR3: CASSLLRASGTTTYNEQFF. The CDR3 DNA sequence: TGTGCCAGCAGCCTACTCCGGGCTAGCGGGACAACGACCTACAATGAGCAGTTCTTC.